This TCR beta chain was recovered during a study of T cells in Graves' hyperthyroidism and ophthalmopathy. Study-level information: Peripheral blood sampling occurred at initial diagnosis, before any treatment. Study-level findings and limits: It was a median around 6 months before onset that the model predicted ophthalmopathy. Blood also showed most of the thyroid clonotypes that were expanded above 0.001.

V lost 0 bases, J lost 11 bases, and 13 bases stayed unmatched. This CDR3 is built from 16 residues. Germline CDR1 and CDR2: MNHEY and SVGAGI. This clonotype was counted once. Its specificity is unknown. Clinicians diagnosed patients from clinical symptoms, serum thyroxine and TRAb, thyroid ultrasound and orbital computed tomography. Template material for amplifying TCR beta CDR3 regions consisted of RNA transcripts. Using the HTBI primer set, a first-round RT-PCR was run on the TCR CDR3. TCRdb re-analysed the multiplex PCR reads in MiXCR, keeping a single row per CDR3 protein. The sample contains fewer than 45,000 distinct CDR3 sequences, roughly 49% of which appear only once.

The sample was blood. The sequence was collected from a woman aged 45-65 years with Graves' hyperthyroidism that later progressed to Graves' ophthalmopathy. V and J are TRBV6-5 and TRBJ1-5; TRBD1 matches at 7 bases. The CDR3 reads CASSYSRLGGAETQHF. The DNA of the CDR3 is TGTGCCAGCAGTTACTCGCGTTTAGGGGGCGCGGAGACCCAGCATTTT.